What follows are 14 T cell receptor beta chains derived from one specimen sequenced in a study of T cells in Graves' hyperthyroidism and ophthalmopathy (dated by TCRdb to between 2019 and 2020). Libraries were constructed by multiplex PCR. This sample was sequenced with an Illumina HiSeq 2000. The TCR beta CDR3 regions were amplified from RNA transcripts. For the first round of RT-PCR on the TCR CDR3, the HTBI primer set was used together with the Qiagen OneStep RT-PCR kit. TCRdb took the public reads, trimmed them with fastp at Q25, ran MiXCR for clone calling and kept in-frame beta chains. Under each unique CDR3 protein, matching rows form one entry showing the most common genes and DNA. The sample contains around 290,000 distinct CDR3 sequences, approximately 14% of them found a single time. The ten biggest clones cover 7.9% of the sample. The sequenced sample consisted of blood. These receptors all come from a middle-aged woman with Graves' hyperthyroidism.

This clonotype occurred many times. V usage is TRBV2 and J usage is TRBJ1-4, with D possibly matching TRBD1 (6 bases). The CDR3 is made up of 15 amino acids. V was pared by 6 bases and J by 7 bases, with 18 bases between. Germline CDR1 and CDR2: SNHLY and FYNNEI. CDR3 sequence (DNA): TGTGCCAGCAGGCGACTCGGAGGGGGTACTGAAAAACTGTTTTTT. Translating it yields CASRRLGGGTEKLFF.

This clonotype was seen at least ten times. The V call is TRBV5-1, the J call TRBJ1-4; no reliable D call. This CDR3 is 13 amino acids long. Germline V CDR1 and CDR2: SGHRS, YFSETQ. The V gene lost 4 bases and the J gene lost 5 bases, with 9 bases spanning the gap. CDR3 sequence reads: CASSPTWNEKLFF. The CDR3 region has the DNA TGCGCCAGCAGCCCGACCTGGAATGAAAAACTGTTTTTT. The entire variable domain, with the rest obtained from reference TRBV5-1 and TRBJ1-4, is as follows: KAGVTQTPRYLIKTRGQQVTLSCSPISGHRSVSWYQQTPGQGLQFLFEYFSETQRNKGNFPGRFSGRQFSNSRSEMNVSTLELGDSALYLCASSPTWNEKLFFGSGTQLSVL.

This clonotype was seen only a few times. One base away lies a much larger clone, so this may be a sequencing read error. The chain combines TRBV10-3 with TRBJ2-7, with D possibly matching TRBD1 (6 bases). Per germline, CDR1 ENHRY and CDR2 SYGVKD. CDR3 length: 11 residues. Here the CDR3 reads CTTRRGSEQYF. The CDR3 DNA sequence: TGTACCACCCGAAGGGGGAGCGAGCAGTACTTC.

V gene TRBV6-2 or TRBV6-3 combines with J gene TRBJ2-7, with D uncertain. The germline V gene encodes CDR1 MNHEY and CDR2 SVGEGT. Trimming pared 4 bases from V and 4 bases from J, leaving 26 bases between. The CDR3 is 18 amino acids. The CDR3 protein is CASSFGSSVRSPHYEQYF. DNA for the CDR3: TGTGCCAGCAGTTTTGGCTCATCAGTCAGAAGCCCCCATTACGAGCAGTACTTC.

This clonotype has at least ten counts. The V gene is TRBV12-3 or TRBV12-4, the J gene TRBJ1-1; 7 bases are shared with TRBD1. The CDR3 extends over 13 amino acids. The ends lost 6 bases at V and 11 bases at J; junction bases unmatched: 12. The CDR3 protein is CASSPRQGGGAFF. The DNA of the CDR3 is TGTGCCAGCAGCCCAAGACAGGGCGGGGGGGCTTTCTTT.

This clonotype was detected many times. The chain combines TRBV6-1 with TRBJ2-7; TRBD1 matches 9 bases. The CDR3 totals 15 residues. V shed 8 bases and J 1 base; nucleotides not matched to a gene: 9. Germline lookup yields CDR1 MNHNS and CDR2 SASEGT. The CDR3 DNA reads TGTGCCAGCGGAGTGGTGGGACAGGGATCCTACGAGCAGTACTTC. Residues: CASGVVGQGSYEQYF.

This clonotype was recorded at least ten times. The rearrangement links TRBV29-1 to TRBJ1-2; 7 nucleotides agree with TRBD1. The CDR3 extends over 14 amino acids. CDR1 and CDR2 (germline): SQVTM, ANQGSEA. The trim removed 0 bases at V and 4 bases at J, leaving 5 bases unmatched. Here the CDR3 reads CSVEDGTVTYGYTF. Written as DNA, the CDR3 is TGCAGCGTTGAAGACGGGACAGTTACCTATGGCTACACCTTC. Looking up the rest from reference TRBV29-1 and TRBJ1-2 gives the full variable domain: SAVISQKPSRDICQRGTSLTIQCQVDSQVTMMFWYRQQPGQSLTLIATANQGSEATYESGFVIDKFPISRPNLTFSTLTVSNMSPEDSSIYLCSVEDGTVTYGYTFGSGTRLTVV.

This chain links TRBV12-3 or TRBV12-4 with TRBJ2-3; 10 nucleotides line up with TRBD2. The CDR3 has 20 residues. Trimming at V came to 7 bases and at J to 4 bases, leaving 23 bases not matched to a gene. DNA of the CDR3: TGTGCCAGCACCCCAAAGAGGGGTACTAGCGGGAATCGTGGGTCAGATACGCAGTATTTT. Translation: CASTPKRGTSGNRGSDTQYF.

At least ten counts were recorded for this clonotype. This rearrangement joins TRBV20-1 to TRBJ2-5, with D hard to call. In germline, CDR1 is DFQATT, CDR2 SNEGSKA (reference sequence). This CDR3 has 14 amino acids. With 3 bases removed from V and 5 bases from J, the gap between germline ends came to 16 bases. The CDR3 DNA reads as TGCAGTGCTAGCTTCCCGGATAGTTTGGAGACCCAGTACTTC. This sequence encodes CSASFPDSLETQYF.

In its sample, this clonotype was seen many times. The chain has TRBV2 and TRBJ2-5; TRBD2 aligns across 7 bases. The length of the CDR3 is 14 residues. J gave up 10 bases and V 2 bases, and 10 bases lay outside the gene matches. Germline V gene lookup returns CDR1 SNHLY and CDR2 FYNNEI. The CDR3 reads CASSERARREDQYF. DNA for the CDR3: TGTGCCAGCAGTGAACGGGCCCGCCGGGAGGACCAGTACTTC.

This clonotype was detected many times. V gene TRBV7-9 combines with J gene TRBJ2-1; 8 bases match TRBD1. Trimming at V came to 1 base and at J to 8 bases, leaving 4 bases not matched to a gene. The CDR3 consists of 14 residues. Per germline, CDR1 SEHNR and CDR2 FQNEAQ (reference sequence). The CDR3 loop reads CASSLGQGIDEQFF. CDR3 coding DNA: TGTGCCAGCAGCTTAGGACAGGGGATCGATGAGCAGTTCTTC. The variable domain in full, completed from reference TRBV7-9 and TRBJ2-1, reads DTGVSQNPRHKITKRGQNVTFRCDPISEHNRLYWYRQTLGQGPEFLTYFQNEAQLEKSRLLSDRFSAERPKGSFSTLEIQRTEQGDSAMYLCASSLGQGIDEQFFGPGTRLTVL.

This clonotype has a count of ten or more. This sequence joins TRBV30 and TRBJ1-2, with 7 positions matching TRBD1. Germline loops: CDR1 GTSNPN, CDR2 SVGIG (reference sequence). The CDR3 loop spans 15 amino acids. Losses at the gene ends were 2 bases for V and 4 bases for J; bases not matched to a gene: 10. Written as DNA, the CDR3 is TGTGCCTGGAGTAAAGGGACAGAAATAGTCTATGGCTACACCTTC. It yields the protein CAWSKGTEIVYGYTF.

J is TRBJ1-2 and V is TRBV18, with D possibly TRBD1 on 5 matching bases. This CDR3 spans 14 amino acids. Per germline, CDR1 KGHSH and CDR2 LQKENI. Trimming took 1 base from V and 3 from J, leaving 9 bases between them. The CDR3 region has the DNA TGTGCCAGCTCACCACGAATAGGGGACTATGGCTACACCTTC. Its protein is CASSPRIGDYGYTF.

This rearrangement joins TRBV7-9 to TRBJ1-1; TRBD1 matches 9 bases. The germline V gene has CDR1 SEHNR and CDR2 FQNEAQ (reference sequence). Unmatched junction bases numbered 4, after V lost 1 base and J lost 10 bases. This CDR3 is 13 amino acids long. CDR3 DNA sequence: TGTGCCAGCAGCTTAGTCCGGGACAGGGCAGCTTTCTTT. Translating gives CASSLVRDRAAFF.